This T cell receptor (beta chain) stems from a study of T-cell memory formation after mild COVID-19. Study-level information: Largely, the TCR clusters proved donor specific.

This clonotype has a handful of counts. The antigen remains undetermined. A 5'RACE reaction primed in the constant segment made cDNA libraries of TCR alpha and TCR beta, and these carried sample barcodes and UMIs. TCRdb called the 5' RACE reads again in MiXCR, with one record for every CDR3 protein. This sample carries 450,000 to 700,000 distinct CDR3 sequences, roughly 18% of them seen once, and the ten largest clones take about 12%. This CDR3 has 15 amino acids. The V end was cut by 6 bases, the J end by 0 bases, with 11 bases between. CDR1 and CDR2 from the germline V gene are MNHEY and SVGAGI. Overall study results and limits: Balance between CD4 and CD8 was seen in clones contracting day 15 to 85, and a CD4+ lean was seen in later expanders. CD4+ contracting clones were mainly CM and EM; CD8+ ones, EMRA.

Specimen: PBMCs or a T cell subset sorted from them (not recorded which). The V call is TRBV6-5, the J call TRBJ2-2, with D tentatively TRBD1 (5 bases). This TCR derives from an adult woman who had mild COVID-19 (a few samples of this study predate the infection). Cell type and time point are not known. CDR3 sequence (DNA): TGTGCCAGCAGCCTCCGGACACCGAACACCGGGGAGCTGTTTTTT. Translated: CASSLRTPNTGELFF.